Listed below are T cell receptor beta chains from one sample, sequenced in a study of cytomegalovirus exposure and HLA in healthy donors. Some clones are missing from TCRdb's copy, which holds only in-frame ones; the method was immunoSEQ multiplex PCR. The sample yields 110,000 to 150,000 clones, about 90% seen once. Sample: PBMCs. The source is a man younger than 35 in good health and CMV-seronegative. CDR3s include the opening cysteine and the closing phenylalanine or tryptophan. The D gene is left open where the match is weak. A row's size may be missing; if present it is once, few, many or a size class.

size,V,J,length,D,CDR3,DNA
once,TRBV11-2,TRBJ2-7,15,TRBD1,CASSLQRRDRGEQYF,TGTGCCAGCAGCTTACAGCGCCGGGACAGGGGCGAGCAGTACTTC
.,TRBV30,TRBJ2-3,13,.,CACTGSSTDTQYF,TGTGCCTGCACAGGGTCTAGCACAGATACGCAGTATTTT
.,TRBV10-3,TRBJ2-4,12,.,CAIGGTKNIQYF,TGTGCCATCGGGGGCACCAAAAACATTCAGTACTTC
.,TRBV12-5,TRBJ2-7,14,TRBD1,CASGPPDRDYEQYF,TGTGCTAGTGGTCCCCCCGACAGGGACTACGAGCAGTACTTC
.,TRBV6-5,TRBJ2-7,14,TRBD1,CASSYRQGFYEQYF,TGTGCCAGCAGTTACAGACAGGGGTTCTACGAGCAGTACTTC
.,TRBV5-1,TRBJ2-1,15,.,CASSLRQGIYNEQFF,TGCGCCAGCAGCTTAAGGCAGGGGATTTACAATGAGCAGTTCTTC
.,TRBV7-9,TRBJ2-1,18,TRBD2,CASRLTSGRQFLHNEQFF,TGTGCCAGCAGGTTGACTAGCGGGAGACAATTCCTCCACAATGAGCAGTTCTTC
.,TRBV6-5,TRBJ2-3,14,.,CASSPRQVLDTQYF,TGTGCCAGCAGCCCACGACAGGTTTTGGATACGCAGTATTTT
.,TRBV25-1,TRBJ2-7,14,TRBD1,CASSGTGGYVEQYF,TGTGCCAGCAGTGGGACAGGGGGCTACGTTGAGCAGTACTTC
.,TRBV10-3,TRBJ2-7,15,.,CAISESRASSYEQYF,TGTGCCATCAGTGAGTCGAGAGCGAGCTCCTACGAGCAGTACTTC